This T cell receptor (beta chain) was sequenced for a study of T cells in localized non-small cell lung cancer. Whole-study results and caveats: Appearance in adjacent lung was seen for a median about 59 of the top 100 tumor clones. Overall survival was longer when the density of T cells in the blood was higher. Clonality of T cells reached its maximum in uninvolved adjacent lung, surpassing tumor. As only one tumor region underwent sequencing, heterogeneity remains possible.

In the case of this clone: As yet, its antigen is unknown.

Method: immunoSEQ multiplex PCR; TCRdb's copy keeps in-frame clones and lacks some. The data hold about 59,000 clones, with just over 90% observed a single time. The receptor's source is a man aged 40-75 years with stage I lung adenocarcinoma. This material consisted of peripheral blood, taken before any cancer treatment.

This CDR3 is CASSAGLLNWADTQYF. The CDR3 nucleotides read TGTGCCAGTAGTGCGGGACTCCTCAACTGGGCAGATACGCAGTATTTT. The V and J genes are TRBV19 and TRBJ2-3, with a weak D call TRBD2 (6 bases). The V gene's germline CDR1 is LNHDA and CDR2 SQIVND (reference sequence). The V end was cut by 5 bases, the J end by 4 bases, with 19 bases between. The CDR3 has 16 residues.